The following is a T cell receptor beta chain sequence with its context. Its antigen is currently not known. Base qualities were left out, and no much larger clone turns up one base away. The V end loses 6 bases and the J end loses 5 bases, and a stretch of 19 bases separates them. The CDR3 holds 14 amino acids from the cysteine to the phenylalanine. The CDR3 DNA has 42 bases and is translated from base 1. CDR1 SQVTM and CDR2 ANQGSEA were looked up in the germline V gene. The immunoSEQ Assay was used to sequence TCR beta CDR3 regions from DNA. Per the authors' processing: T cell density was computed as TCR beta template counts normalized to usable DNA estimated by amplifying housekeeping genes. The preseqR package was used to estimate richness by extrapolating to 400,000 templates for PBMC samples and to 120,000 templates for tissue samples. Clonality was defined as one minus Pielou's evenness. Differential abundance testing on productive amino-acid clonotypes, with a minimum total count of 5 and an alpha of 0.1, was used to identify tissue-enriched TCRs. The Jaccard Index and the Morisita Overlap Index were used to quantify repertoire overlap between compartments. GLIPH grouped TCR beta CDR3s together with public tetramer-defined viral CDR3s, and a viral motif had to include at least three viral sequences and also show V-gene enrichment. Held by TCRdb, this immuneACCESS table contains in-frame sequences only and omits some clones. Under half of the omission traces to an unresolved V gene where checked; the cause of the rest is unknown. V and J calls and clone size are copied from that table; D and trimming were computed from the DNA. The sample table shows around 80,000 clones, and 60% to 85% are seen once. About a fifth of the sample comes from the top ten.

This record belongs to a study of T cells in localized non-small cell lung cancer (TCRdb year 2020). About the full investigation: Comparing tumors with uninvolved tumor-adjacent lungs, the study looked at the T cell repertoires of 220 or so patients with early-stage NSCLC. Of the NSCLC patients, over 120 were male and roughly 110 were female, and the mean age was approximately 64 years. The cohort was made up of fewer than 250 treatment-naive NSCLC patients whose localized lung tumors had been resected.

Overall study results and their limits: Because of the exploratory design, TCR variables were selected using unadjusted p-values without false-discovery rate correction. Multi-region tumor sequencing was not performed, so intratumor heterogeneity could not be excluded. Of the top 100 tumor clones, a median of 57 were detected in paired uninvolved adjacent lung; over 25 were also among that lung's top 100. Higher T cell density in blood was associated with longer overall survival, whereas higher clonality in adjacent lung was associated with shorter survival. Uninvolved tumor-adjacent lung showed the highest T cell clonality, higher than tumor, which suggests more focused antigenic responses in the uninvolved tumor-adjacent lung.

At diagnosis, peripheral blood, uninvolved tumor-adjacent lung and tumor were collected and stored as a combination of fresh-frozen and FFPE material. Blood samples were analyzed as peripheral blood mononuclear cells for TCR repertoire profiling. The sample in question was PBMCs, obtained before any cancer treatment. The TCR comes from a man between 40 and 75 years old with stage II squamous cell lung carcinoma. The receptor chain draws on TRBV29-1 and TRBJ2-5; the D gene is possibly TRBD2, with 5 bases matching. At the DNA level, the sequence is TGCAGCGTGCGGGCCTCGGGCCCGGCGGAGACCCAGTACTTC. Its amino acids are CSVRASGPAETQYF.